Below are 26 T cell receptor beta chains sequenced from a single sample in a study of T cell changes during pregnancy in multiple sclerosis. The protocol was immunoSEQ multiplex PCR, while the TCRdb copy is restricted to in-frame clones and leaves out a portion. The sample includes roughly 60,000 clones, over 85% of them seen just once. Sequenced here: peripheral blood, sampled in the second trimester of pregnancy. These receptors all stem from a female donor with multiple sclerosis, enrolled in a pregnancy study.

The gene calls are TRBV6-5 and TRBJ1-1, with D perhaps matching TRBD1 (5 bases). The CDR3 has 14 amino acids. Germline loops: CDR1 MNHEY, CDR2 SVGAGI. Trimming took 2 bases from V and 5 from J, leaving 12 bases between them. The CDR3 bases are TGTGCCAGCAGTTACGTGGGGGAGGGGACTGAAGCTTTCTTT. As protein: CASSYVGEGTEAFF.

The rearrangement joins TRBV19 to TRBJ2-3, with 7 bases aligning to TRBD1. The CDR3 has 15 amino acids. With V trimmed by 7 bases and J by 1 base, 8 bases remained unmatched. Germline CDR1 LNHDA, CDR2 SQIVND (reference sequence). In DNA form, the CDR3 reads TGTGCCAGTAAACCAGGGGGTAAAGGCACAGATACGCAGTATTTT. This codes for CASKPGGKGTDTQYF.

In this sample, this clone turned up once. The genes are TRBV5-1 and TRBJ1-5; 12 bases line up with TRBD1. This CDR3 spans 17 amino acids. Germline values: CDR1 SGHRS, CDR2 YFSETQ. With 4 bases clipped from V and 1 base from J, the junction kept 6 bases outside the gene matches. Here the CDR3 DNA reads TGCGCCAGCAGCCTGGGACAGGGGGCGACGAGCAATCAGCCCCAGCATTTT. Translated: CASSLGQGATSNQPQHF.

The V call is TRBV6-5, the J call TRBJ1-6, with TRBD1 matching over 8 bases. V was clipped by 6 bases and J by 10 bases; unmatched bases: 11. Germline CDR1 and CDR2: MNHEY and SVGAGI. The CDR3 has 15 amino acids. The DNA for the CDR3 is TGTGCCAGCAGCCGAAACGACAGGGGAAAGTCACCCCTCCACTTT. Translating gives CASSRNDRGKSPLHF.

This chain joins TRBV9 and TRBJ1-4; D perhaps matches TRBD1 (5 bases). The CDR3 totals 17 residues. Germline CDR1 reads SGDLS; CDR2 reads YYNGEE. V was pared by 4 bases and J by 8 bases, with 24 bases between. The CDR3 DNA reads as TGTGCCAGCAGCCTAGATAACCCGGGGAGGGGAGGCGAAAAACTGTTTTTT. Encoded protein: CASSLDNPGRGGEKLFF.

The chain employs TRBV6-6 and TRBJ1-1; no firm D call. The germline gives CDR1 MNHNY, CDR2 SVGAGI (reference sequence). The V end was cut by 2 bases, the J end by 3 bases, with 16 bases between. The CDR3 is 16 residues long. The CDR3 nucleotides read TGTGCCAGCAGTTACCGCGGAACGGGCGGGGACACTGAAGCTTTCTTT. This sequence encodes CASSYRGTGGDTEAFF.

This sequence joins TRBV5-4 and TRBJ2-1, with 11 bases fitting TRBD2. Germline CDR1 reads SGHNT; CDR2 reads YYREEE (reference sequence). The CDR3 covers 15 residues. The V segment lost 2 bases and the J segment 7 bases; nucleotides outside the gene matches: 5. The CDR3 region is CASSFKLAGDNEQFF. The CDR3 nucleotides are TGTGCCAGCAGCTTCAAACTAGCGGGGGATAATGAGCAGTTCTTC. Full variable domain (outside the CDR3, taken from reference TRBV5-4 and TRBJ2-1): ETGVTQSPTHLIKTRGQQVTLRCSSQSGHNTVSWYQQALGQGPQFIFQYYREEENGRGNFPPRFSGLQFPNYSSELNVNALELDDSALYLCASSFKLAGDNEQFFGPGTRLTVL.

The chain employs TRBV11-2 and TRBJ2-3; 7 bases align to TRBD2. This CDR3 spans 19 amino acids. Germline V gives CDR1 SGHAT, CDR2 FQNNGV. The trim removed 1 base at V and 3 bases at J, leaving 16 bases unmatched. The CDR3 sequence: CASSLVGCQCGGGTDTQYF. The CDR3 nucleotides read TGTGCCAGCAGCTTAGTAGGGTGTCAGTGTGGGGGGGGGACAGATACGCAGTATTTT.

The chain couples TRBV6-1 to TRBJ2-3, with 9 bases that match TRBD2. V lost 5 bases, J lost 2 bases, and 5 bases stayed unmatched. CDR3 length: 15 amino acids. Germline V lookup: CDR1 MNHNS, CDR2 SASEGT. CDR3 nucleotides: TGTGCCAGCAGTCTACTAGCGGGTAACACAGATACGCAGTATTTT. Amino acid sequence: CASSLLAGNTDTQYF.

This sequence joins TRBV6-5 and TRBJ1-2; 10 nucleotides align to TRBD1. The V segment lost 5 bases and the J segment 5 bases; nucleotides outside the gene matches: 5. The CDR3 sequence is 14 residues long. CDR1 and CDR2 from the germline V gene are MNHEY and SVGAGI. The CDR3 region is CASSQTGGGYGYTF. The CDR3 DNA is TGTGCCAGCAGTCAGACAGGGGGCGGGTATGGCTACACCTTC.

The chain uses TRBV5-1 and TRBJ2-1; no reliable D call. This CDR3 contains 12 residues. V dropped 0 bases and J dropped 6 bases, with 4 bases sitting between them. CDR1 is SGHRS, CDR2 YFSETQ, per germline. The DNA for the CDR3 is TGCGCCAGCAGCTTGGCCGGCAATGAGCAGTTCTTC. It is translated as CASSLAGNEQFF.

This clone was observed a handful of times. The chain has TRBV4-3 and TRBJ2-1; TRBD1 aligns across 11 bases. Per the germline V gene, CDR1 is LGHNA and CDR2 is YSLEER. Trimming cost V 0 bases and J 6 bases; bases outside gene matches: 4. CDR3 length: 16 amino acids. The CDR3 sequence is CASSQDPGTGGNEQFF. The CDR3 DNA follows: TGCGCCAGCAGCCAAGATCCTGGGACAGGGGGCAATGAGCAGTTCTTC.

The chain employs TRBV10-1 and TRBJ2-5, with D possibly being TRBD2 (6 bases). Per the germline V gene, CDR1 is WNHNN and CDR2 is SYGVQD (reference sequence). This CDR3 is built from 15 residues. Trimming shortened V by 4 bases and J by 1 base, and 13 bases separated the two germline ends. CDR3 loop: CASSATGGIQETQYF. CDR3 DNA sequence: TGCGCCAGCAGTGCTACCGGGGGAATCCAAGAGACCCAGTACTTC.

The chain's CDR3 is CASSQVPGLAANTGELFF. The CDR3 nucleotides read TGCGCCAGCAGCCAAGTCCCGGGACTAGCAGCCAACACCGGGGAGCTGTTTTTT. The chain couples TRBV4-1 to TRBJ2-2; 9 bases fit TRBD2. There are 18 residues in the CDR3. Trimming removed 1 base from V and 2 bases from J; junction bases left unmatched: 8. CDR1 and CDR2 (germline): MGHRA, YSYEKL.

The chain combines TRBV6-1 with TRBJ1-2, with D possibly being TRBD1 (6 bases). The CDR3 is 14 residues long. From germline, CDR1 is MNHNS and CDR2 SASEGT. The V and J ends lost 2 bases and 4 bases respectively, with 11 bases between them. This chain's CDR3 is CASSELGQSYGYTF. CDR3 in DNA: TGTGCCAGCAGTGAACTGGGACAATCCTATGGCTACACCTTC.

This chain links TRBV6-7 with TRBJ1-3; D not certain. TRBV6-7 is sorted into the ORF group, with uncertain function. The V and J ends lost 0 bases and 2 bases respectively, with 14 bases between them. The CDR3 runs 17 residues. The CDR3 bases are TGTGCCAGCAGTTACTCGATCTTGGTTAGTCCTGGAAACACCATATATTTT. Protein sequence: CASSYSILVSPGNTIYF.

The chain carries TRBV28 and TRBJ2-7; 9 bases agree with TRBD2. The CDR3 is 14 residues long. Germline CDR1 and CDR2: MDHEN and SYDVKM. V lost 7 bases to trimming and J lost 1 base; unmatched junction nucleotides: 5. In DNA, the CDR3 is TGTGCCAGCAAGATAGCGGGGGAATCCTACGAGCAGTACTTC. Its protein is CASKIAGESYEQYF.

The J gene is TRBJ2-2, the V gene TRBV7-2; D is perhaps TRBD1 (6 bases). Germline V gives CDR1 SGHTA, CDR2 FQGNSA. With 7 bases removed from V and 3 bases from J, the gap between germline ends came to 12 bases. The CDR3 is made up of 14 amino acids. CDR3: CASTKQGYTGELFF. The CDR3 bases are TGTGCCAGCACCAAACAGGGTTACACCGGGGAGCTGTTTTTT.

The chain is built from TRBV29-1 and TRBJ2-1; D possibly corresponds to TRBD1 (6 bases). The germline gives CDR1 SQVTM, CDR2 ANQGSEA. The CDR3 is 16 residues long. Trimming shortened V by 7 bases and J by 0 bases, and 19 bases separated the two germline ends. CDR3 amino acids: CSACPSWGHSYNEQFF. The CDR3 DNA reads as TGCAGCGCTTGTCCCTCTTGGGGGCACTCCTACAATGAGCAGTTCTTC.

This clone occurred once. The gene calls are TRBV4-3 and TRBJ2-1, with 8 bases fitting TRBD1. Germline V gives CDR1 LGHNA, CDR2 YSLEER. V was pared by 3 bases and J by 4 bases, with 2 bases of the junction left unmatched. The CDR3 is 14 amino acids. The CDR3 nucleotides read TGCGCCAGCAGCCAGGGACAGGAGTACAATGAGCAGTTCTTC. Protein: CASSQGQEYNEQFF.

The genes are TRBV7-2 and TRBJ2-5; D possibly corresponds to TRBD2 (6 bases). Germline CDR1 reads SGHTA; CDR2 reads FQGNSA. Between the trimmed V and J ends, which lost 2 bases and 3 bases, there was a span of 10 bases. The CDR3 loop spans 14 amino acids. The CDR3 DNA reads as TGTGCCAGCAGCTTAAGTTGGACTAAAGAGACCCAGTACTTC. Translated, it gives CASSLSWTKETQYF.

The chain carries TRBV5-1 and TRBJ2-5; D is undetermined. Germline loops: CDR1 SGHRS, CDR2 YFSETQ. The CDR3 is 13 residues long. Trimming stripped 3 bases from V and 3 bases from J, with 9 bases between. As DNA, the CDR3 is TGCGCCAGCAGCTCTGGCCCAAAAGAGACCCAGTACTTC. Protein sequence: CASSSGPKETQYF.

The rearrangement joins TRBV15 to TRBJ1-5; TRBD1 is a possible D gene (6 bases). CDR3 length: 14 amino acids. Germline assignment: CDR1 LNHNV and CDR2 YYDKDF (reference sequence). V was pared by 2 bases and J by 5 bases, with 10 bases between. CDR3 sequence: CATSRTGLDQPQHF. For the CDR3, the DNA is TGTGCCACCAGCAGAACAGGGTTAGATCAGCCCCAGCATTTT.

The chain joins TRBV5-8 to TRBJ1-4; tentative D call: TRBD1 (6 bases). The CDR3 covers 15 residues. Germline lookup yields CDR1 SGHTS and CDR2 YDEGEE. Trimming removed 0 bases from V and 0 bases from J, with 6 bases in between. In DNA, the CDR3 is TGTGCCAGCAGCTTGGGGACAGCAACTAATGAAAAACTGTTTTTT. It yields the protein CASSLGTATNEKLFF.

V and J are TRBV21-1 and TRBJ1-5; the D call of TRBD1 is as the table states it, not checked on the DNA. TRBV21-1 constitutes a pseudogene. The CDR3 totals 17 residues. CDR3 region: CASGDSHLGVFNQPQHF. In nucleotides, the CDR3 is TGTGCCAGCGGGGACAGTCATTTAGGGGTATTCAATCAGCCCCAGCATTTT.

J is TRBJ1-1 and V is TRBV5-4; 7 nucleotides align to TRBD1. The germline CDR1 and CDR2 sequences are SGHNT and YYREEE (reference sequence). The CDR3 length is 16 residues. Trimming at V came to 4 bases and at J to 0 bases, leaving 9 bases not matched to a gene. CDR3 coding DNA: TGTGCCAGCAGCATACAGGACAGGAGGTTGAACACTGAAGCTTTCTTT. Protein: CASSIQDRRLNTEAFF. Supplemented by reference TRBV5-4 and TRBJ1-1, the full variable domain reads ETGVTQSPTHLIKTRGQQVTLRCSSQSGHNTVSWYQQALGQGPQFIFQYYREEENGRGNFPPRFSGLQFPNYSSELNVNALELDDSALYLCASSIQDRRLNTEAFFGQGTRLTVV.